Below are 7 T cell receptor beta chains sequenced from a single sample in a study of cytomegalovirus exposure and HLA in healthy donors. The PCR made use of 60 Vbeta and 13 Jbeta primers. Sequencing was performed with immunoSEQ multiplex PCR; in TCRdb, only in-frame clones are kept and a portion is missing. Found here are over 85,000 clones, about four fifths of them singletons; the top ten hold more than 3%. Sequencing was done on a sample of PBMCs. Receptors were obtained from a female donor in good health and CMV-seropositive.

This rearrangement joins TRBV5-1 to TRBJ2-1; 11 bases fit TRBD2. V lost 4 bases and J lost 3; bases outside the gene matches: 6. Germline values: CDR1 SGHRS, CDR2 YFSETQ. There are 16 residues in the CDR3. In DNA form, the CDR3 reads TGCGCCAGCAGCCCACTAGCGGGAGACGACTACAATGAGCAGTTCTTC. Protein product: CASSPLAGDDYNEQFF.

The J gene is TRBJ1-5, the V gene TRBV5-6; 8 bases are shared with TRBD1. The CDR3 totals 14 residues. J was trimmed by 2 bases and V by 3 bases; bases with no gene match: 1. Germline values: CDR1 SGHDT, CDR2 YYEEEE. The CDR3 coding sequence is TGTGCCAGCAGCTCGGACAGGGGCAATCAGCCCCAGCATTTT. Protein product: CASSSDRGNQPQHF.

This sequence joins TRBV10-1 and TRBJ2-3; the match to TRBD2 covers 7 bases. Unmatched junction bases numbered 3, after V lost 0 bases and J lost 0 bases. Germline CDR1 is WNHNN and CDR2 is SYGVQD (reference sequence). The CDR3 is 16 residues long. CDR3 region: CASSESLADSTDTQYF. Written as DNA, the CDR3 is TGCGCCAGCAGTGAGTCGCTAGCGGACAGCACAGATACGCAGTATTTT.

About this clone itself: At one of its ends the junction is not consistent with the germline gene, which may arise from a read error. The rearrangement uses TRBV2 and TRBJ2-1, with 8 bases that match TRBD2. CDR1 is SNHLY, CDR2 FYNNEI, per germline. This CDR3 contains 12 residues. CDR3 residues: CASRELAELRVF. As DNA, the CDR3 is TGTGCCAGCAGGGAACTAGCGGAACTCCGTGTCTTC.

The chain joins TRBV19 to TRBJ1-4; D gene ambiguous. The CDR3 is 15 residues long. CDR1 and CDR2 (germline): LNHDA, SQIVND (reference sequence). V was pared by 6 bases and J by 13 bases, with 24 bases between. The CDR3 nucleotides read TGTGCCAGTAGCTTCCTGGGCAGGCCGCTAACCGGACTGTTTTTT. Amino acids: CASSFLGRPLTGLFF.

The V call is TRBV4-1, the J call TRBJ1-2; D is ambiguous. The germline CDR1 and CDR2 sequences are MGHRA and YSYEKL. CDR3 length: 14 residues. V gave up 4 bases and J gave up 4 bases, with 13 bases separating them. The CDR3 nucleotides are TGCGCCAGCAGCCCATCCCCAAATTCCTATGGCTACACCTTC. Its protein is CASSPSPNSYGYTF.

The chain employs TRBV6-5 and TRBJ1-2, with TRBD1 matching over 8 bases. Trimming cost V 6 bases and J 5 bases; bases outside gene matches: 8. This CDR3 is 14 amino acids long. Germline V gene lookup returns CDR1 MNHEY and CDR2 SVGAGI. The CDR3 nucleotides read TGTGCCAGCAGCTTCGGACAGGGAAGATATGGCTACACCTTC. This codes for CASSFGQGRYGYTF.